This T cell receptor (beta chain) derives from a study of cytomegalovirus exposure and HLA in healthy donors. The CDR3 has 15 residues. Germline CDR1 and CDR2: LGHNA and YNFKEQ. This PCR relied on a set of 60 Vbeta primers and 13 Jbeta primers. Here immunoSEQ multiplex PCR was the method, and the copy in TCRdb shows in-frame clones only, minus some. The table includes over 150,000 clones, about three quarters detected once. V is TRBV4-2 and J is TRBJ2-5, with TRBD2 matching 10 bases. TRBJ2-7 explains the end of the DNA better; the J call may be wrong. This TCR came from a woman aged 40 to 55 in good health and CMV-seropositive. The specimen sequenced was PBMCs. DNA of the CDR3: TGTGCCAGCAGCCAAGAACTAGCGGGATCCTACGAGCAGTACTTC. The encoded protein is CASSQELAGSYEQYF.